Listed below are T cell receptor beta chains from one sample, sequenced in a study of naive CD8 T cells in extremely preterm neonates. Only in-frame clones appear in the TCRdb table, and some are missing; sequencing was by immunoSEQ multiplex PCR. The sample contains several thousand clones, roughly 98% of which appear only once. Sequencing was done on a sample of naive CD8+ T cells from cord blood. These receptors originate from a newborn in good health. Both conserved end residues are part of each CDR3. The D gene is left open where the match is weak. Expanded clones get a size class; other rows say once, few or many, or leave the size out.

D	size	J	V	CDR3	DNA
.	.	TRBJ2-7	TRBV10-2	CASSPLLAGREQYF	TGCGCCAGCAGTCCCTTACTAGCCGGTAGAGAGCAGTACTTC
.	.	TRBJ2-7	TRBV9	CASSVAGHDYEQYF	TGTGCCAGCAGCGTAGCGGGACACGACTACGAGCAGTACTTC
.	.	TRBJ1-1	TRBV27	CASHRVSGTEAFF	TGTGCCAGCCACAGGGTAAGTGGCACTGAAGCTTTCTTT
.	.	TRBJ1-1	TRBV27	CASSLFTGTEAFF	TGTGCCAGCAGTTTATTTACAGGGACTGAAGCTTTCTTT
TRBD1	once	TRBJ2-7	TRBV28	CASSDRDRGSKGYEQYF	TGTGCCAGCAGTGACCGGGACAGGGGGTCCAAGGGGTACGAGCAGTACTTC
TRBD2	.	TRBJ2-7	TRBV6-1	CASSVGTSGYEQYF	TGTGCCAGCAGTGTCGGGACTAGCGGTTACGAGCAGTACTTC
TRBD2	.	TRBJ2-1	TRBV6-5	CASCFSPRGDEQFF	TGTGCCAGCTGCTTCAGTCCCCGGGGGGATGAGCAGTTCTTC
TRBD1	.	TRBJ1-2	TRBV5-1	CASAGQGEGAYGYTF	TGCGCCAGCGCCGGACAGGGCGAGGGGGCCTATGGCTACACCTTC
.	.	TRBJ2-3	TRBV6-1	CASSEGGGPTDTQYF	TGTGCCAGCAGTGAAGGGGGCGGTCCCACAGATACGCAGTATTTT
TRBD2	.	TRBJ2-5	TRBV10-3	CATGGGEETQYF	TGTGCCACCGGGGGGGGAGAAGAGACCCAGTACTTC
TRBD1	.	TRBJ1-5	TRBV2	CASSLGQAQPQHF	TGTGCCAGCAGTTTAGGACAGGCTCAGCCCCAGCATTTT
.	.	TRBJ2-3	TRBV7-8	CASSPWTGNTDTQYF	TGTGCCAGCAGCCCCTGGACCGGGAACACAGATACGCAGTATTTT
TRBD1	.	TRBJ2-1	TRBV28	CASSWVTGGNEQFF	TGTGCCAGCAGTTGGGTGACAGGGGGCAATGAGCAGTTCTTC
.	.	TRBJ2-7	TRBV27	CASSFQSSFYEQYF	TGTGCCAGCAGTTTCCAGTCTTCCTTTTACGAGCAGTACTTC
.	once	TRBJ2-3	TRBV12-2	CASRLSHDKRLTDTQYF	TGTGCAAGTCGCTTAAGTCATGATAAGCGCCTCACAGATACGCAGTATTTT
.	.	TRBJ2-3	TRBV5-4	CASSLTTTGDTQYF	TGTGCCAGCAGCTTGACTACCACCGGAGATACGCAGTATTTT
.	.	TRBJ2-3	TRBV4-3	CASSQERDTSTDTQYF	TGCGCCAGCAGCCAAGAGCGCGATACTAGCACAGATACGCAGTATTTT
TRBD1	.	TRBJ1-2	TRBV6-1	CASSDPGQGALGYTF	TGTGCCAGCAGTGACCCCGGACAGGGGGCGCTTGGCTACACCTTC
.	.	TRBJ1-1	TRBV30	CASRVSGAEAFF	TGTGCCTCGAGGGTCTCAGGGGCTGAAGCTTTCTTT
TRBD2	.	TRBJ2-1	TRBV28	CASSLVGAGTTYNEQFF	TGTGCCAGCAGTTTAGTGGGAGCGGGAACGACCTACAATGAGCAGTTCTTC
.	.	TRBJ1-2	TRBV2	CASHTYGYTF	TGTGCCAGCCACACCTATGGCTACACCTTC
.	.	TRBJ1-1	TRBV9	CASSGGGANTEAFF	TGTGCCAGCAGCGGGGGGGGCGCGAACACTGAAGCTTTCTTT
.	.	TRBJ2-7	TRBV4-1	CASSQISQGNEQYF	TGCGCCAGCAGCCAAATTAGCCAGGGTAACGAGCAGTACTTC
.	.	TRBJ2-7	TRBV7-2	CASSLRKTYYEQYF	TGTGCCAGCAGCCTCCGCAAGACTTACTACGAGCAGTACTTC
TRBD2	.	TRBJ2-3	TRBV5-1	CASSWTLAGGPSTDTQYF	TGCGCCAGCAGCTGGACCCTAGCGGGAGGGCCAAGCACAGATACGCAGTATTTT
TRBD2	.	TRBJ2-7	TRBV9	CASSLEAGGSYEQYF	TGTGCCAGCTCTCTTGAAGCGGGGGGCTCCTACGAGCAGTACTTC
TRBD2	.	TRBJ2-2	TRBV7-2	CASSTQVVAGGRATGELFF	TGTGCCAGCAGCACCCAGGTGGTAGCGGGAGGGCGGGCCACCGGGGAGCTGTTTTTT
.	.	TRBJ1-2	TRBV7-6	CASSWTRPGHRRLNYGYTF	TGTGCCAGCAGCTGGACCCGACCGGGACACCGAAGGCTTAACTATGGCTACACCTTC
TRBD2	.	TRBJ2-1	TRBV18	CASSPPSGRGYNEQFF	TGTGCCAGCTCACCACCTAGCGGGAGGGGCTACAATGAGCAGTTCTTC
TRBD1	.	TRBJ1-1	TRBV27	CASSLTGANTEAFF	TGTGCCAGCAGTTTGACAGGGGCTAACACTGAAGCTTTCTTT
TRBD2	.	TRBJ2-7	TRBV7-2	CASSLSQRGSEQYF	TGTGCCAGCAGCTTATCCCAGCGGGGGAGCGAGCAGTACTTC
TRBD2	once	TRBJ2-2	TRBV28	CASSGGAGELFF	TGTGCCAGCAGTGGGGGGGCCGGGGAGCTGTTTTTT
TRBD1	.	TRBJ2-1	TRBV7-9	CASSLDRGYNEQFF	TGTGCCAGCAGCTTAGACAGGGGCTACAATGAGCAGTTCTTC
TRBD2	.	TRBJ2-1	TRBV4-1	CASSQVAGGYNEQFF	TGCGCCAGCAGCCAAGTAGCGGGGGGGTACAATGAGCAGTTCTTC
TRBD2	.	TRBJ2-7	TRBV7-7	CATKRSERGANIYEQYF	TGTGCCACCAAAAGATCTGAGCGGGGGGCCAATATCTACGAGCAGTACTTC
.	.	TRBJ2-7	TRBV29-1	CSVEFGQAGYEQYF	TGCAGCGTTGAATTCGGGCAGGCGGGCTACGAGCAGTACTTC